This T cell receptor beta chain comes out of a study of blood T cell repertoires in COVID-19. Original methodology: Estimated nucleated cell counts came from reference gene primer amplification. This table comes from immunoSEQ multiplex PCR, and its TCRdb copy is limited to in-frame clones, with some not included. V and J calls and clone size follow that table, whereas D and trimming were derived from the DNA. This table has approximately 200,000 clones, roughly 94% appearing once. This CDR3 comprises 15 residues. V was clipped by 3 bases and J by 4 bases; unmatched bases: 5. Germline CDR1 is WNHNN and CDR2 is SYGVQD (reference sequence). The Seattle patients, enrolled during active infection, were followed longitudinally. Comment on this clone: The sample carries other DNA sequences with the same CDR3.

The chain couples TRBV10-1 to TRBJ2-1; the match to TRBD1 covers 8 bases. The sample comprised peripheral blood. This TCR derives from a man aged 25-45 years with COVID-19, enrolled during active disease. CDR3 loop: CASSEGTGPYNEQFF. DNA of the CDR3: TGCGCCAGCAGTGAAGGGACAGGACCTTACAATGAGCAGTTCTTC.